The source of this TCR beta chain is a study of blood T cell repertoires in COVID-19. Measured with immunoSEQ multiplex PCR; TCRdb has only the in-frame clones, and not every one. The table records about 200,000 clones, about 84% of them present only once. This receptor was identified in a middle-aged man with acute COVID-19. The specimen sequenced was PBMCs or T cells enriched from blood (not recorded which).

The CDR3 reads CASSYRGNTEAFF. CDR3 bases: TGTGCCAGCAGCTACAGGGGAAACACTGAAGCTTTCTTT. This chain uses TRBV7-6 with TRBJ1-1; 7 bases map to TRBD1. CDR3 length: 13 amino acids. Germline CDR1 is SGHVS and CDR2 is FNYEAQ. With V trimmed by 4 bases and J by 2 bases, 1 base remained unmatched. Looking up the rest from reference TRBV7-6 and TRBJ1-1 gives the full variable domain: GAGVSQSPRYKVTKRGQDVALRCDPISGHVSLYWYRQALGQGPEFLTYFNYEAQQDKSGLPNDRFSAERPEGSISTLTIQRTEQRDSAMYRCASSYRGNTEAFFGQGTRLTVV.